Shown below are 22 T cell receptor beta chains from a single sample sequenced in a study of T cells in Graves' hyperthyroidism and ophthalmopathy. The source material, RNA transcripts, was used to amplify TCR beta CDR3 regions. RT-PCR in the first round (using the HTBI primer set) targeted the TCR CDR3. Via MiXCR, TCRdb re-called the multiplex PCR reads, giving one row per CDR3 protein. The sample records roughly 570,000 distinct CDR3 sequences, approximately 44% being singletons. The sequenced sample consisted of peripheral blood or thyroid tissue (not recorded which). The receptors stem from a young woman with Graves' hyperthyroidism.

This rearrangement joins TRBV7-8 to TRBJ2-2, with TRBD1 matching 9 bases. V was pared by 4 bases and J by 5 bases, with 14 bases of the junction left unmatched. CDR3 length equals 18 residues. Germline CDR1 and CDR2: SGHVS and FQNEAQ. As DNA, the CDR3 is TGTGCCAGCAGCTCCGCACCGCCAACGGGACAGGGAACCGGGGAGCTGTTTTTT. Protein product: CASSSAPPTGQGTGELFF.

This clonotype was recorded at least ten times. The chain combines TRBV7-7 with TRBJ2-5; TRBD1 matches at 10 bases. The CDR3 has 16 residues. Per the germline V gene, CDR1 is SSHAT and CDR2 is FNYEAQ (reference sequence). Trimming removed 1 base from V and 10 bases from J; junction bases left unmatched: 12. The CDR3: CASSLGLRDRGEDQYF. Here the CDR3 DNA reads TGTGCCAGCAGCTTAGGCCTAAGGGACAGGGGAGAAGACCAGTACTTC.

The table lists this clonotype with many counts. CDR3 region: CASSYPGQKWTEAFF. The CDR3 DNA follows: TGTGCCAGCAGTTACCCCGGACAAAAGTGGACTGAAGCTTTCTTT. V is TRBV6-8 and J is TRBJ1-1, with D possibly being TRBD1 (5 bases). The CDR3 is made up of 15 amino acids. Germline CDR1 is MNHGY and CDR2 is SAAAGT. Trimming pared 2 bases from V and 5 bases from J, leaving 15 bases between.

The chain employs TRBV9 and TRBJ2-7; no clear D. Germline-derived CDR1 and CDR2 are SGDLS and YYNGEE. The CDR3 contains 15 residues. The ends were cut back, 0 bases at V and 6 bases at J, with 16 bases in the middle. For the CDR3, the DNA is TGTGCCAGCAGCGTAGGGGCAGACGGGCTGCTCGAGCAGTACTTC. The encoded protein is CASSVGADGLLEQYF.

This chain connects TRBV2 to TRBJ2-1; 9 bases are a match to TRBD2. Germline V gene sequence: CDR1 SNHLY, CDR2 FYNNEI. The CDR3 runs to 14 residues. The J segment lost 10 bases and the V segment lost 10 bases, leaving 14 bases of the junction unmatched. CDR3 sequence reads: CATPQRREGEEQFF. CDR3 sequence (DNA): TGTGCCACTCCTCAACGGCGGGAGGGGGAGGAGCAGTTCTTC.

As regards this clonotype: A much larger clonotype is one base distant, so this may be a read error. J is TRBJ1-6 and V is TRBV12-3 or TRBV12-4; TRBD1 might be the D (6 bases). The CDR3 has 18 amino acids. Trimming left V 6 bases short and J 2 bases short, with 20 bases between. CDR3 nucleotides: TGTGCCAGCAGCTCTCAGGGGACTACGAGCCCCTATAATTCACCCCTCCACTTT. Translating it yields CASSSQGTTSPYNSPLHF.

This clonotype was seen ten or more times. The CDR3 DNA sequence: TGTGCCAGTAGTATAACCCCGGACGCGAACACCGGGGAGCTGTTTTTT. Amino acids: CASSITPDANTGELFF. The chain employs TRBV19 and TRBJ2-2; D remains ambiguous. This CDR3 contains 16 residues. Germline assignment: CDR1 LNHDA and CDR2 SQIVND (reference sequence). V was trimmed by 2 bases and J by 0 bases, leaving 10 bases between them.

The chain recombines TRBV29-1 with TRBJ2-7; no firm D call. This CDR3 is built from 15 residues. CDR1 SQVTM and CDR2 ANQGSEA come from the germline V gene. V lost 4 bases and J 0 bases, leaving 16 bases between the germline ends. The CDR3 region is CSVVSMGGSSYEQYF. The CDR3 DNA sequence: TGCAGCGTTGTCTCGATGGGCGGCAGCTCCTACGAGCAGTACTTC.

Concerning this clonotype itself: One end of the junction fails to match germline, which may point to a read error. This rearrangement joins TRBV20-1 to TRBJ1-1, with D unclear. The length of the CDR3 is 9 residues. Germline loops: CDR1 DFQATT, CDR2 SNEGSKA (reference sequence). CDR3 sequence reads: CSARDPAAF. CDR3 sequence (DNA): TGCAGTGCTAGAGATCCAGCGGCCTTT.

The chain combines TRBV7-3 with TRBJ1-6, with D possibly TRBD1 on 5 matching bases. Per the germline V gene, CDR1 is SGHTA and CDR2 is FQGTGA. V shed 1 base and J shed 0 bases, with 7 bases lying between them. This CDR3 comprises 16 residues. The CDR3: CASSLSGGSYNSPLHF. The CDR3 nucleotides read TGTGCCAGCAGCTTAAGCGGGGGCTCCTATAATTCACCCCTCCACTTT.

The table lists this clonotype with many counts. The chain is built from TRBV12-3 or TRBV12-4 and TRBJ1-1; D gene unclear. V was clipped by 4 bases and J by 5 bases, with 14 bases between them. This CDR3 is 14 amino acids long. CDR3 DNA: TGTGCCAGCAGTTCCAATCTGGGGAGGACTGAAGCTTTCTTT. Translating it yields CASSSNLGRTEAFF.

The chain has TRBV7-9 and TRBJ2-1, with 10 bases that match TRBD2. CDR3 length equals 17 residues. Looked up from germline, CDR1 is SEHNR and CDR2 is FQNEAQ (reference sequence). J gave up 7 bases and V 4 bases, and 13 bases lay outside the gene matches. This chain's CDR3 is CASSSPRAGGPRNEQFF. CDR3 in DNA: TGTGCCAGCAGCTCCCCGCGAGCGGGAGGGCCAAGGAATGAGCAGTTCTTC.

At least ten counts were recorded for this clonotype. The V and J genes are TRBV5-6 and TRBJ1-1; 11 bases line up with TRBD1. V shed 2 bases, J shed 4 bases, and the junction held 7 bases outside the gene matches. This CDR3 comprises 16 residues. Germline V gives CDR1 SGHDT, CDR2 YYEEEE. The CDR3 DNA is TGTGCCAGCAGCTTCCGGGACAGGGGGGAAAGCACTGAAGCTTTCTTT. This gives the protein CASSFRDRGESTEAFF.

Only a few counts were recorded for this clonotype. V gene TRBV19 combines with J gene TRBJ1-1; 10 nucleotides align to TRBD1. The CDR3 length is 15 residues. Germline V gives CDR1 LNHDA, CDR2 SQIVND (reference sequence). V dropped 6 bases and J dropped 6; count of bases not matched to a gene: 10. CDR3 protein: CASSRRTGGGSEAFF. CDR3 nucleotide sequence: TGTGCCAGTAGCCGCCGGACAGGGGGGGGTTCTGAAGCTTTCTTT.

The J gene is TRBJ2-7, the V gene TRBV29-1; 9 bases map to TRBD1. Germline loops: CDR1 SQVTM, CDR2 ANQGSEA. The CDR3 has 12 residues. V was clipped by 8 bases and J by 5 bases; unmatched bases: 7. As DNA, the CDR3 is TGCAGCCCTAGACAGGGGGTCGACGAGCAGTACTTC. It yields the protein CSPRQGVDEQYF.

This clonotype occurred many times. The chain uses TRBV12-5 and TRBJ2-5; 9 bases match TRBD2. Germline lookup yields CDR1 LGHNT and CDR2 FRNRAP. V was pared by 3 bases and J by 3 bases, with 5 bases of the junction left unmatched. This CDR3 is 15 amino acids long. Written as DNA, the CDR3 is TGTGCTAGTGGTTTCCTGACTAGCGGAAAAGAGACCCAGTACTTC. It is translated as CASGFLTSGKETQYF.

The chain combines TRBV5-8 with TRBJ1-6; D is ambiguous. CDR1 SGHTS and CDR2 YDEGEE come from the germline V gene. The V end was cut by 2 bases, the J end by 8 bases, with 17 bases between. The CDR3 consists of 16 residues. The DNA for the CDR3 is TGTGCCAGCAGCTTCCAGAGACGAAAGAGGGATTCACCCCTCCACTTT. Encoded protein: CASSFQRRKRDSPLHF.

The CDR3 reads CSASAGGGQPQHF. The CDR3 nucleotides are TGCAGTGCTAGTGCGGGGGGCGGTCAGCCCCAGCATTTT. This chain uses TRBV20-1 with TRBJ1-5, with D perhaps matching TRBD1 (6 bases). CDR1 is DFQATT and CDR2 is SNEGSKA in the germline V gene (reference sequence). The CDR3 is 13 amino acids. V was pared by 3 bases and J by 6 bases, with 12 bases between.

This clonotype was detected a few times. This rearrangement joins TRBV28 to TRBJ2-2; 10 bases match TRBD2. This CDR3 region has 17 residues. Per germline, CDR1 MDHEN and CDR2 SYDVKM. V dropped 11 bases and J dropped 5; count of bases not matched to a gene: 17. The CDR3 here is CALATRSSAGGTGELFF. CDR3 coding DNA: TGTGCCCTAGCAACCCGGTCTTCAGCGGGAGGGACCGGGGAGCTGTTTTTT.

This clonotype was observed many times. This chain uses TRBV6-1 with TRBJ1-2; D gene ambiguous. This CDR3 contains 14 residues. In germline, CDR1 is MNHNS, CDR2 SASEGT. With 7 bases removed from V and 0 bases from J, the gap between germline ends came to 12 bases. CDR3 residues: CASMMGNSNYGYTF. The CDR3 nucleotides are TGTGCCAGCATGATGGGGAACTCTAACTATGGCTACACCTTC.

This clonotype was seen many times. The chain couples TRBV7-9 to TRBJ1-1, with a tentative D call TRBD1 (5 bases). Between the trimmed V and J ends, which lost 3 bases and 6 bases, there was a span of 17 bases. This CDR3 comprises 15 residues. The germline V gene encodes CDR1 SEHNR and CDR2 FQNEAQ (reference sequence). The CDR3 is CASSFPSRDGAEAFF. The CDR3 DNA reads TGTGCCAGCAGCTTCCCAAGCCGGGACGGTGCTGAAGCTTTCTTT. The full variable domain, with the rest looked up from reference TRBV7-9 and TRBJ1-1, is DTGVSQNPRHKITKRGQNVTFRCDPISEHNRLYWYRQTLGQGPEFLTYFQNEAQLEKSRLLSDRFSAERPKGSFSTLEIQRTEQGDSAMYLCASSFPSRDGAEAFFGQGTRLTVV.

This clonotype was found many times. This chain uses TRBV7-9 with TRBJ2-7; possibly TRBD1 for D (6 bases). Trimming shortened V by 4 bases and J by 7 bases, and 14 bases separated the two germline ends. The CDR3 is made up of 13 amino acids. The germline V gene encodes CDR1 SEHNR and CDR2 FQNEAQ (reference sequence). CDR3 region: CASSSLRTEEQYF. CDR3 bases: TGTGCCAGCAGCTCCCTTCGGACAGAAGAGCAGTACTTC.